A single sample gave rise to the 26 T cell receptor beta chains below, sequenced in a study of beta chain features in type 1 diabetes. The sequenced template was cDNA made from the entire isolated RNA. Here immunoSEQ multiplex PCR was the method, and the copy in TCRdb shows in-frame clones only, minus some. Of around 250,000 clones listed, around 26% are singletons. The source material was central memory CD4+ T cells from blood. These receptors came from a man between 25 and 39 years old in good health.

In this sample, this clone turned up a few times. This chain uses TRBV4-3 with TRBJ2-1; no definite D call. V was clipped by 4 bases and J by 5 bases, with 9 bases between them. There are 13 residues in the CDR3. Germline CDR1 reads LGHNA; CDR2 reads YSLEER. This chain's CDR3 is CASSRTANNEQFF. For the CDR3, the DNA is TGCGCCAGCAGCCGGACCGCTAACAATGAGCAGTTCTTC.

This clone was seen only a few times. The CDR3 is CASSGGIDTQYF. The CDR3 DNA sequence: TGTGCCAGCAGTGGGGGGATAGATACGCAGTATTTT. The chain carries TRBV25-1 and TRBJ2-3; D is possibly TRBD1 or TRBD2 (5 bases each). V shed 4 bases and J shed 5 bases, with 7 bases lying between them. There are 12 residues in the CDR3. The germline V gene has CDR1 MGHDK and CDR2 SYGVNS. Using reference TRBV25-1 and TRBJ2-3 for the parts outside the CDR3, the full variable domain is EADIYQTPRYLVIGTGKKITLECSQTMGHDKMYWYQQDPGMELHLIHYSYGVNSTEKGDLSSESTVSRIRTEHFPLTLESARPSHTSQYLCASSGGIDTQYFGPGTRLTVL.

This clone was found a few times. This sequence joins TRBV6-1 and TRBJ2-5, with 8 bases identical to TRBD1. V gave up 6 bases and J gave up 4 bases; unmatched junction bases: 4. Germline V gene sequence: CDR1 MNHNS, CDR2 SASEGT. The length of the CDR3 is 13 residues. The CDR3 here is CASRAGGGETQYF. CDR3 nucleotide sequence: TGTGCCAGCAGGGCAGGGGGCGGAGAGACCCAGTACTTC.

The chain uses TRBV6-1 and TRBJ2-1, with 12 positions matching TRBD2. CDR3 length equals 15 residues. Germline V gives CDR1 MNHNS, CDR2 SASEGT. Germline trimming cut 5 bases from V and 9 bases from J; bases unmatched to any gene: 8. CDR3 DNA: TGTGCCAGCAGTCCTAGCGGGAGGGCCAAGGGTGAGCAGTTCTTC. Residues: CASSPSGRAKGEQFF.

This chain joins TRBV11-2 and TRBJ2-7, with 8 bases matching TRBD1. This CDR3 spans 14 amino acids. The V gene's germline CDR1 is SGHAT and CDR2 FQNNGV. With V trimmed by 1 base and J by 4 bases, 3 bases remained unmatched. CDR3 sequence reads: CASSLGQGAYEQYF. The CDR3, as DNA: TGTGCCAGCAGCTTAGGTCAGGGGGCGTACGAGCAGTACTTC.

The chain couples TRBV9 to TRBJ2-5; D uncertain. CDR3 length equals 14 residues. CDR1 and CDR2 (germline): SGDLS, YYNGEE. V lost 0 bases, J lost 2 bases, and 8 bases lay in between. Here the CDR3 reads CASSVDHRQETQYF. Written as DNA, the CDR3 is TGTGCCAGCAGCGTAGATCACAGACAAGAGACCCAGTACTTC.

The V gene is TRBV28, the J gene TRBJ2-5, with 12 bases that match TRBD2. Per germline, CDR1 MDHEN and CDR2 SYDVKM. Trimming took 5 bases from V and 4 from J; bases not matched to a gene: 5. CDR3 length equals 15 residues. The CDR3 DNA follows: TGTGCCAGCAGTGCGACTAGCGGGAGAGGAGAGACCCAGTACTTC. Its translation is CASSATSGRGETQYF.

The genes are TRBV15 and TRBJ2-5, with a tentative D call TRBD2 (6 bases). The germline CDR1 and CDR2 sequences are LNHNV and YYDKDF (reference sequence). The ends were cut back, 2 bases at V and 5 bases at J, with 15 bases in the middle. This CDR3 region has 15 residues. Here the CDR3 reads CATSRPDYGGETQYF. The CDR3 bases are TGTGCCACCAGCAGACCGGACTATGGGGGGGAGACCCAGTACTTC. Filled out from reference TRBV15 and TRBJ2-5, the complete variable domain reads DAMVIQNPRYQVTQFGKPVTLSCSQTLNHNVMYWYQQKSSQAPKLLFHYYDKDFNNEADTPDNFQSRRPNTSFCFLDIRSPGLGDTAMYLCATSRPDYGGETQYFGPGTRLLVL.

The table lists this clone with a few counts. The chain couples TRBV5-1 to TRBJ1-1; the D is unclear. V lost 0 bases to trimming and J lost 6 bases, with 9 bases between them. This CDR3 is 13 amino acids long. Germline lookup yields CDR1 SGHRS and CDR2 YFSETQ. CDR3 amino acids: CASSLEGQAEAFF. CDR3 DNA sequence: TGCGCCAGCAGCTTGGAGGGTCAGGCTGAAGCTTTCTTT.

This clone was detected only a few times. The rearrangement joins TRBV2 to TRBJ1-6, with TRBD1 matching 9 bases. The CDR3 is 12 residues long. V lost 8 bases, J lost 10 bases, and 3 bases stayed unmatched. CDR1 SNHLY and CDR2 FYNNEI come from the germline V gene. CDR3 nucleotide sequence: TGTGCCAGCGGACAGGGGATCTCACCCCTCCACTTT. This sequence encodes CASGQGISPLHF. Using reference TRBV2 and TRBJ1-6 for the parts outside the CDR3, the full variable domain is EPEVTQTPSHQVTQMGQEVILRCVPISNHLYFYWYRQILGQKVEFLVSFYNNEISEKSEIFDDQFSVERPDGSNFTLKIRSTKLEDSAMYFCASGQGISPLHFGNGTRLTVT.

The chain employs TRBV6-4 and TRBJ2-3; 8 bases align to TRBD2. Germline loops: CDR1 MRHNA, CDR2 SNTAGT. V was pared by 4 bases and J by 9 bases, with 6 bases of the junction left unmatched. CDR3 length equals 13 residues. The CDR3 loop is CASSGQAGATQYF. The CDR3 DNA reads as TGTGCCAGCAGTGGGCAAGCGGGGGCCACGCAGTATTTT.

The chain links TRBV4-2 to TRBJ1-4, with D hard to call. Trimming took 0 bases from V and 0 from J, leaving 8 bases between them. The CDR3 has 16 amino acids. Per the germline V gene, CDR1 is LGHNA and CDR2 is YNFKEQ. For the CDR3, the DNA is TGTGCCAGCAGCCAAGATGTGTCCACAACTAATGAAAAACTGTTTTTT. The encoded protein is CASSQDVSTTNEKLFF.

The CDR3: CASSFGTASGNTIYF. CDR3 coding DNA: TGTGCCAGCAGCTTCGGGACAGCCTCTGGAAACACCATATATTTT. The rearrangement links TRBV7-2 to TRBJ1-3, with TRBD1 matching 7 bases. V lost 3 bases, J lost 0 bases, and 2 bases stayed unmatched. This CDR3 region has 15 residues. Germline V gene lookup returns CDR1 SGHTA and CDR2 FQGNSA.

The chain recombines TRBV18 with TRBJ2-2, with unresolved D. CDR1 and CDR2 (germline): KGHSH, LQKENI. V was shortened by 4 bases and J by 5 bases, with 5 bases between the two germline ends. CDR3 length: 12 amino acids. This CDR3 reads CASSLETGELFF. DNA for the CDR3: TGTGCCAGCTCACTAGAGACCGGGGAGCTGTTTTTT. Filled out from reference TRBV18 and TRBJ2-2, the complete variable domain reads NAGVMQNPRHLVRRRGQEARLRCSPMKGHSHVYWYRQLPEEGLKFMVYLQKENIIDESGMPKERFSAEFPKEGPSILRIQQVVRGDSAAYFCASSLETGELFFGEGSRLTVL.

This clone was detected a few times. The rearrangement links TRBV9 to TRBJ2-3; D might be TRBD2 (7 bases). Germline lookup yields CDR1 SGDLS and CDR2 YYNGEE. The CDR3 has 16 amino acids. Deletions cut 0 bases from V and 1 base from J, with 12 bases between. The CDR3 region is CASSVAAGARTDTQYF. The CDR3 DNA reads TGTGCCAGCAGCGTAGCTGCGGGGGCCCGCACAGATACGCAGTATTTT.

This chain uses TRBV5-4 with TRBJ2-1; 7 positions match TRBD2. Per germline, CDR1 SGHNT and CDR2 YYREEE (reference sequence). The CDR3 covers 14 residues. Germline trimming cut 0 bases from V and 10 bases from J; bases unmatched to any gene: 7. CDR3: CASSLELSGEEQFF. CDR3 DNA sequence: TGTGCCAGCAGCTTGGAATTGAGCGGGGAAGAGCAGTTCTTC.

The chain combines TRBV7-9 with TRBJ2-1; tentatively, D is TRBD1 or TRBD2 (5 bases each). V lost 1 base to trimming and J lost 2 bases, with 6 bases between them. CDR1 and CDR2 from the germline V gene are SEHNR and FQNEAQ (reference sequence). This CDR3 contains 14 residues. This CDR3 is CASSLEGPYNEQFF. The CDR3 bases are TGTGCCAGCAGCTTAGAGGGACCCTACAATGAGCAGTTCTTC. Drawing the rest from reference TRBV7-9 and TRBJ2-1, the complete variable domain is DTGVSQNPRHKITKRGQNVTFRCDPISEHNRLYWYRQTLGQGPEFLTYFQNEAQLEKSRLLSDRFSAERPKGSFSTLEIQRTEQGDSAMYLCASSLEGPYNEQFFGPGTRLTVL.

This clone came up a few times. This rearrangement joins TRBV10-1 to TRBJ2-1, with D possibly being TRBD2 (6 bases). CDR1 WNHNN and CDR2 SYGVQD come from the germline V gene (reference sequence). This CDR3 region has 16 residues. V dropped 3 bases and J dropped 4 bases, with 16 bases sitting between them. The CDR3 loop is CASSEGGGRPYNEQFF. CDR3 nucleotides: TGCGCCAGCAGTGAAGGTGGAGGGAGGCCATACAATGAGCAGTTCTTC.

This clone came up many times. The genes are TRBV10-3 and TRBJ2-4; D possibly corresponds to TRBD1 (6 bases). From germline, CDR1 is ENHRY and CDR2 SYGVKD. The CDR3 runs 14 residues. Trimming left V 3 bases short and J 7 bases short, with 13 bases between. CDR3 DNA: TGTGCCATCAGTGACAGGACAGACGGGAACATTCAGTACTTC. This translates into CAISDRTDGNIQYF.

CDR3 region: CASRPQGSSSYEQYF. CDR3 bases: TGTGCCAGCAGGCCCCAGGGCTCCAGCTCCTACGAGCAGTACTTC. The chain has TRBV28 and TRBJ2-7, with D perhaps TRBD1 (5 bases). This CDR3 comprises 15 residues. The ends were cut back, 6 bases at V and 0 bases at J, with 15 bases in the middle. The germline gives CDR1 MDHEN, CDR2 SYDVKM.

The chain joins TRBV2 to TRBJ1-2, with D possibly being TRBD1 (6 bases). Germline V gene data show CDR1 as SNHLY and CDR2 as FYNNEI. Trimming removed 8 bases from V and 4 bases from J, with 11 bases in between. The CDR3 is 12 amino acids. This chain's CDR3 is CASLWTAYGYTF. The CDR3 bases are TGTGCCAGCCTATGGACAGCCTATGGCTACACCTTC.

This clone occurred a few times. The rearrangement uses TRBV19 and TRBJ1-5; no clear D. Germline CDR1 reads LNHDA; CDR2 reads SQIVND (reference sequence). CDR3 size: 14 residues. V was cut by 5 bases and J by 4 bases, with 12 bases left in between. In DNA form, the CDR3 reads TGTGCCAGTAGTGTTTTATTGGAGAATCAGCCCCAGCATTTT. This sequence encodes CASSVLLENQPQHF.

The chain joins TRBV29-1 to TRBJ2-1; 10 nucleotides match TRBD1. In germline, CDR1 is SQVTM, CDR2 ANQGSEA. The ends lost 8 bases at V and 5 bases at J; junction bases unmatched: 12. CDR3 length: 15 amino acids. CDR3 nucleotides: TGCAGCTCAACCCGGGACAGGGGACTCAACAATGAGCAGTTCTTC. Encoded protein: CSSTRDRGLNNEQFF.

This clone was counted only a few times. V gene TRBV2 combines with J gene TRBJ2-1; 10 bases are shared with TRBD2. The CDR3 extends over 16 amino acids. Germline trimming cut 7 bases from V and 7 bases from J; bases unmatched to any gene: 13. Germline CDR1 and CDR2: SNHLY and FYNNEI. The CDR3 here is CASNPQLAGLRNEQFF. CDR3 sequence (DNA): TGTGCCAGCAACCCCCAACTAGCGGGATTAAGGAATGAGCAGTTCTTC.

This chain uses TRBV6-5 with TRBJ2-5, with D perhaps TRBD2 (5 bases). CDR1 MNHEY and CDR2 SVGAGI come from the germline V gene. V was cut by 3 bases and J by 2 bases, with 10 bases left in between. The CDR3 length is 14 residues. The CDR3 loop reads CASSYRGVQETQYF. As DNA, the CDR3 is TGTGCCAGCAGTTATCGGGGTGTTCAAGAGACCCAGTACTTC.

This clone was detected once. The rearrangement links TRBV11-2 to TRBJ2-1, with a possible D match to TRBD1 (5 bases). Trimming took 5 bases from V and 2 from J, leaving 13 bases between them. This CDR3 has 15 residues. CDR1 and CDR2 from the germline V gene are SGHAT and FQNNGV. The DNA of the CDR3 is TGTGCCAGCAGCCTCAGGGCGGTAACCTACAATGAGCAGTTCTTC. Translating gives CASSLRAVTYNEQFF.